The 13 T cell receptor beta chains reported below all come from one sample, sequenced in a study of graft-versus-host responses after intestinal transplantation. TCRdb's copy holds only in-frame clones and misses some; the assay was immunoSEQ multiplex PCR. Of about 85,000 clones in the sample, about four fifths were seen once. No antigens are known for them. The sample here was unstimulated CD4+ T cells sorted from spleen or lymph node cells, taken before intestinal transplant. Every receptor here comes from a human donor who received an intestinal transplant.

The genes are TRBV15 and TRBJ2-1, with a possible D match to TRBD1 (6 bases). This CDR3 has 17 residues. Germline-derived CDR1 and CDR2 are LNHNV and YYDKDF (reference sequence). V lost 2 bases and J 8 bases, leaving 22 bases between the germline ends. CDR3 bases: TGTGCCACCAGCAGATCCATAGCCAGGGATAAGGGGGATGAGCAGTTCTTC. It is translated as CATSRSIARDKGDEQFF.

This chain links TRBV5-8 with TRBJ2-7; maybe TRBD2 (6 bases). V lost 5 bases, J lost 6 bases, and 18 bases lay in between. Per the germline V gene, CDR1 is SGHTS and CDR2 is YDEGEE. The CDR3 has 14 residues. The CDR3 nucleotides read TGTGCCAGCAGAAGGGACTTGGGGTTTTCCGAGCAGTACTTC. Translation: CASRRDLGFSEQYF. Full variable domain (rest looked up from reference TRBV5-8 and TRBJ2-7): EAGVTQSPTHLIKTRGQQATLRCSPISGHTSVYWYQQALGLGLQFLLWYDEGEERNRGNFPPRFSGRQFPNYSSELNVNALELEDSALYLCASRRDLGFSEQYFGPGTRLTVT.

This rearrangement joins TRBV28 to TRBJ2-1; D is undetermined. Between the trimmed V and J ends, which lost 1 base and 8 bases, there was a span of 6 bases. The CDR3 sequence is 12 residues long. Germline V lookup: CDR1 MDHEN, CDR2 SYDVKM. The CDR3 region is CASSLSNHEQFF. CDR3 in DNA: TGTGCCAGCAGTTTATCTAACCATGAGCAGTTCTTC.

This clone turned up a few times. The chain employs TRBV6-5 and TRBJ2-7, with TRBD1 matching over 10 bases. Germline V CDR1 and CDR2: MNHEY, SVGAGI. The CDR3 is made up of 16 amino acids. Losses at the gene ends were 0 bases for V and 1 base for J; bases not matched to a gene: 3. CDR3 coding DNA: TGTGCCAGCAGTTACTCGAGGACAGGGGGATCCTACGAGCAGTACTTC. Its translation: CASSYSRTGGSYEQYF.

This clone was recorded once. The J gene is TRBJ2-3, the V gene TRBV13; TRBD2 agrees at 14 bases. The CDR3 runs to 17 residues. Germline trimming cut 3 bases from V and 0 bases from J; bases unmatched to any gene: 2. The germline CDR1 and CDR2 sequences are PRHDT and FYEKMQ (reference sequence). The CDR3 loop is CASSFGLAGGSTDTQYF. The DNA for the CDR3 is TGTGCCAGCAGCTTCGGACTAGCGGGAGGAAGCACAGATACGCAGTATTTT.

A note on this clone: This sample also contains other DNA sequences that code for the same CDR3. The CDR3 protein is CASSESGGQPQHF. CDR3 DNA: TGTGCCAGCAGTGAATCAGGGGGTCAGCCCCAGCATTTT. The chain carries TRBV2 and TRBJ1-5, with 7 bases that match TRBD1. Germline trimming cut 2 bases from V and 6 bases from J; bases unmatched to any gene: 1. Germline V gene data show CDR1 as SNHLY and CDR2 as FYNNEI. The length of the CDR3 is 13 residues.

The rearrangement links TRBV7-9 to TRBJ2-3, with D possibly TRBD2 on 6 matching bases. Between the trimmed V and J ends, which lost 5 bases and 2 bases, there was a span of 11 bases. The CDR3 runs to 14 residues. CDR1 and CDR2 from the germline V gene are SEHNR and FQNEAQ (reference sequence). CDR3 amino acids: CASSRGDFTDTQYF. The DNA of the CDR3 is TGTGCCAGCAGCCGAGGGGACTTCACAGATACGCAGTATTTT.

The V and J genes are TRBV19 and TRBJ2-1, with TRBD2 matching over 7 bases. Germline-derived CDR1 and CDR2 are LNHDA and SQIVND (reference sequence). This CDR3 is built from 17 residues. J gave up 5 bases and V 5 bases, and 15 bases lay outside the gene matches. The DNA for the CDR3 is TGTGCCAGTAGTCCGCGGGGGAGGCAGGCCCCACACAATGAGCAGTTCTTC. It codes for CASSPRGRQAPHNEQFF.

The rearrangement joins TRBV2 to TRBJ2-4; D is perhaps TRBD1 (6 bases). The CDR3 is made up of 13 amino acids. Deletions cut 3 bases from V and 7 bases from J, with 10 bases between. In germline, CDR1 is SNHLY, CDR2 FYNNEI. CDR3 nucleotide sequence: TGTGCCAGCAGTGATTGGCAGGGGAACATTCAGTACTTC. This translates into CASSDWQGNIQYF.

The chain is built from TRBV7-6 and TRBJ1-5; tentatively, D is TRBD1 (6 bases). This CDR3 is built from 14 residues. Germline-derived CDR1 and CDR2 are SGHVS and FNYEAQ. Deletions cut 4 bases from V and 4 bases from J, with 11 bases between. CDR3 amino acids: CASSSSGENQPQHF. The CDR3 DNA sequence: TGTGCCAGCAGCTCTTCAGGGGAGAATCAGCCCCAGCATTTT.

This chain links TRBV19 with TRBJ2-1; a weak D match, TRBD1 (5 bases). V was clipped by 3 bases and J by 4 bases, with 16 bases between them. The length of the CDR3 is 16 residues. CDR1 LNHDA and CDR2 SQIVND come from the germline V gene (reference sequence). The CDR3 nucleotides read TGTGCCAGTAGTATCCGGACAACCAAGGGATACAATGAGCAGTTCTTC. Translation: CASSIRTTKGYNEQFF.

The chain joins TRBV9 to TRBJ2-5, with TRBD1 matching 7 bases. V lost 3 bases and J lost 5; bases outside the gene matches: 13. Looked up from germline, CDR1 is SGDLS and CDR2 is YYNGEE. The length of the CDR3 is 16 residues. The CDR3 nucleotides are TGTGCCAGCAGCGGTAGAGGGGGACAGATGGGGGAGACCCAGTACTTC. It yields the protein CASSGRGGQMGETQYF.

This chain connects TRBV6-5 to TRBJ1-6, with TRBD1 matching 8 bases. This CDR3 region has 16 residues. From germline, CDR1 is MNHEY and CDR2 SVGAGI. The trim removed 4 bases at V and 6 bases at J, leaving 8 bases unmatched. CDR3 amino acids: CASSFRQGPSNSPLHF. The CDR3 DNA reads TGTGCCAGCAGTTTCCGACAGGGGCCGAGTAATTCACCCCTCCACTTT.